This T cell receptor beta chain was recovered during a study of blood T cell repertoires in COVID-19. For the study at large: Specimens from acute and convalescent COVID-19 originated in the United States, Italy and Spain. PBMCs, B-cell-depleted T cells, or T cells provided the cDNA or gDNA that made up the material.

Produced via immunoSEQ multiplex PCR; TCRdb's table is partial and in-frame only. The sample includes around 160,000 clones, 84% seen only once; the top ten take under 7%. Germline V CDR1 and CDR2: MNHEY, SVGAGI. The CDR3 length is 15 residues. Trimming removed 5 bases from V and 3 bases from J, with 14 bases in between. The age range of participants was 18 to 89 years, with residence in about 25 US areas. Someone with COVID-19 had been met by exposed participants within 2 weeks before study entry. This clone was recorded once. This TCR derives from a woman between 45 and 65 years old who had been exposed to COVID-19. Specimen: PBMCs or T cells enriched from blood (not recorded which). V usage is TRBV6-5 and J usage is TRBJ1-3, with a weak D call TRBD1 (6 bases). The CDR3 sequence is CASSISGVNGNTIYF. The DNA of the CDR3 is TGTGCCAGCAGTATATCAGGGGTGAATGGAAACACCATATATTTT.